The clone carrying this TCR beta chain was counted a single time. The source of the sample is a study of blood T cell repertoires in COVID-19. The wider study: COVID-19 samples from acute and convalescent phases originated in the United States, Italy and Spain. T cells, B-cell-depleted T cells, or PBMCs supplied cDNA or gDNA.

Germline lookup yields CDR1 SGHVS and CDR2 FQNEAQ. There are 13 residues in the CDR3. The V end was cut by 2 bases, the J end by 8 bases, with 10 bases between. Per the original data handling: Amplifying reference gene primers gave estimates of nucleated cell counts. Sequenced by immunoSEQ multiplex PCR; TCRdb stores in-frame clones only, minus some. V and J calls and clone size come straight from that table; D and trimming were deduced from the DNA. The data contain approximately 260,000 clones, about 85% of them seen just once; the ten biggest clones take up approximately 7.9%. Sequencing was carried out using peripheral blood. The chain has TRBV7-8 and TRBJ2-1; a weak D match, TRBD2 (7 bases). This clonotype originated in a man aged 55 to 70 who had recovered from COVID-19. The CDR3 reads CASSLRGAYEQFF. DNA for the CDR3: TGTGCCAGCAGCTTACGGGGGGCGTATGAGCAGTTCTTC.